This note documents a single T cell receptor beta chain sequence. Its matching antigen is unknown. Given a much more abundant clone one base away, this may be a read error. Germline loops: CDR1 DFQATT, CDR2 SNEGSKA (reference sequence). V lost 3 bases and J lost 6; bases outside the gene matches: 12. The CDR3 loop spans 15 amino acids. These data come from a study of breast tumors, draining lymph nodes, adjacent tissues. The lymph nodes were axillary draining lymph nodes from breast cancer patients. In TCRdb, the multiplex PCR reads were re-called with MiXCR into one record per CDR3 protein. The repertoire has more than 100,000 distinct CDR3 sequences, 20% to 25% of them found once; the top ten carry about 2.4%. Study outcomes and limitations: Compared with lymph nodes, tumors were less diverse; compared with nontumor tissue, more. The data were judged consistent with most tumor T cells coming from lymph node and expanding in tumor. That most tumor T cells come from lymph nodes remained unproven.

The source is a female donor with breast cancer. Some clones in this sample may be carry-over from other donors' samples. Sequencing was performed on axillary lymph node tissue. This chain links TRBV20-1 with TRBJ2-7; 9 bases align to TRBD2. The CDR3 bases are TGCAGTGCTAGGAGAGGAGCTAGCGGGGTCGGCGAGCAGTACTTC. Residues: CSARRGASGVGEQYF.